These 31 T cell receptor beta chains were sequenced from one sample in a study of sequential checkpoint blockade in melanoma. TCRdb's table, derived via immunoSEQ multiplex PCR, lists solely in-frame clones and lacks some. The sample consists of 10,000 or so clones, less than 80% of them appearing once. Treatment denoted: randomized to nivolumab then ipilimumab (arm A) or the reverse (arm B). The source material was CD8+ T cells sorted from blood (inferred from file names), sampled from a patient given nivolumab and ipilimumab in sequence. These receptors originate from a human donor with melanoma.

This sequence joins TRBV6-1 and TRBJ1-2; D not certain. Germline-derived CDR1 and CDR2 are MNHNS and SASEGT. This CDR3 region has 14 residues. Deletions cut 5 bases from V and 6 bases from J, with 16 bases between. CDR3 sequence: CASSSLSGFDGYTF. The CDR3 region has the DNA TGTGCCAGCAGTTCCTTAAGCGGGTTTGATGGCTACACCTTC.

This chain links TRBV5-1 with TRBJ2-6; TRBD1 aligns across 8 bases. The CDR3 is made up of 17 amino acids. V trimming: 1 base; J trimming: 2 bases; junction bases outside the gene matches: 5. Germline V gene sequence: CDR1 SGHRS, CDR2 YFSETQ. The CDR3 sequence is CASSLLAGGAGANVLTF. For the CDR3, the DNA is TGCGCCAGCAGCTTGCTGGCAGGGGGCGCTGGGGCCAACGTCCTGACTTTC.

The genes are TRBV5-1 and TRBJ1-2; D is perhaps TRBD1 (6 bases). This CDR3 has 13 residues. Deletions cut 0 bases from V and 3 bases from J, with 6 bases between. The germline gives CDR1 SGHRS, CDR2 YFSETQ. CDR3 sequence (DNA): TGCGCCAGCAGCTTGGCAGGGGACTATGGCTACACCTTC. Translation gives CASSLAGDYGYTF.

The J gene is TRBJ1-1, the V gene TRBV29-1; D is perhaps TRBD1 (5 bases). The germline V gene encodes CDR1 SQVTM and CDR2 ANQGSEA. V dropped 4 bases and J dropped 0 bases, with 15 bases sitting between them. The CDR3 contains 15 residues. The CDR3 coding sequence is TGCAGCGTTGTAGGGGAAGGGTCCGTGAACACTGAAGCTTTCTTT. Translated, it gives CSVVGEGSVNTEAFF. The full variable domain, in which reference TRBV29-1 and TRBJ1-1 provide the parts outside the CDR3, is SAVISQKPSRDICQRGTSLTIQCQVDSQVTMMFWYRQQPGQSLTLIATANQGSEATYESGFVIDKFPISRPNLTFSTLTVSNMSPEDSSIYLCSVVGEGSVNTEAFFGQGTRLTVV.

This chain links TRBV4-1 with TRBJ2-1; 11 bases match TRBD2. CDR1 and CDR2 from the germline V gene are MGHRA and YSYEKL. The trim removed 4 bases at V and 2 bases at J, leaving 1 base unmatched. This CDR3 spans 15 amino acids. Written as DNA, the CDR3 is TGCGCCAGCAGCCCGACTAGCGGGGCCTACAATGAGCAGTTCTTC. This sequence encodes CASSPTSGAYNEQFF.

The gene calls are TRBV6-6 and TRBJ1-2; TRBD1 matches 7 bases. CDR3 length equals 13 residues. Germline V lookup: CDR1 MNHNY, CDR2 SVGAGI (reference sequence). V gave up 7 bases and J gave up 2 bases; unmatched junction bases: 4. The CDR3 DNA follows: TGTGCCAGCACCCCGGACAGGAACTATGGCTACACCTTC. It codes for CASTPDRNYGYTF.

This clone occurred a few times. The CDR3 reads CSVRLAGGHNEQFF. DNA for the CDR3: TGCAGCGTTCGATTAGCGGGGGGCCACAATGAGCAGTTCTTC. The rearrangement links TRBV29-1 to TRBJ2-1, with 10 bases fitting TRBD2. The germline CDR1 and CDR2 sequences are SQVTM and ANQGSEA. This CDR3 has 14 amino acids. V lost 5 bases, J lost 5 bases, and 6 bases stayed unmatched.

The chain joins TRBV14 to TRBJ2-7; the match to TRBD1 covers 8 bases. The CDR3 spans 15 residues. V was clipped by 1 base and J by 2 bases; unmatched bases: 4. From germline, CDR1 is SGHDN and CDR2 FVKESK. The CDR3 reads CASSQVDRGTYEQYF. In DNA, the CDR3 is TGTGCCAGCAGCCAAGTTGACAGGGGAACCTACGAGCAGTACTTC. The full variable domain, with the rest looked up from reference TRBV14 and TRBJ2-7, is EAGVTQFPSHSVIEKGQTVTLRCDPISGHDNLYWYRRVMGKEIKFLLHFVKESKQDESGMPNNRFLAERTGGTYSTLKVQPAELEDSGVYFCASSQVDRGTYEQYFGPGTRLTVT.

The CDR3 region has the DNA TGTGCCAGCAGCTTAGACGGTCAGCCCCAGCATTTT. This sequence encodes CASSLDGQPQHF. V gene TRBV7-9 combines with J gene TRBJ1-5; no reliable D call. The CDR3 length is 12 residues. Germline values: CDR1 SEHNR, CDR2 FQNEAQ (reference sequence). Trimming shortened V by 1 base and J by 6 bases, and 4 bases separated the two germline ends.

This sequence joins TRBV28 and TRBJ2-7, with 8 bases identical to TRBD1. This CDR3 is built from 14 residues. CDR1 is MDHEN, CDR2 SYDVKM, per germline. Unmatched junction bases numbered 3, after V lost 3 bases and J lost 2 bases. The CDR3 is CASSFLGQAYEQYV. CDR3 DNA: TGTGCCAGCAGTTTCCTGGGACAGGCCTACGAGCAGTACGTC.

This chain links TRBV6-5 with TRBJ2-1; 7 nucleotides align to TRBD2. CDR1 and CDR2 (germline): MNHEY, SVGAGI. The CDR3 has 15 amino acids. Trimming took 2 bases from V and 0 from J; bases not matched to a gene: 1. CDR3 bases: TGTGCCAGCAGTTACCGGGACTACTCCTACAATGAGCAGTTCTTC. It translates to CASSYRDYSYNEQFF.

The genes are TRBV5-1 and TRBJ1-3, with 7 nucleotides matching TRBD1. Trimming removed 3 bases from V and 0 bases from J; junction bases left unmatched: 3. The V gene's germline CDR1 is SGHRS and CDR2 YFSETQ. CDR3 length equals 15 residues. CDR3 amino acids: CASSYGQASGNTIYF. The CDR3 DNA follows: TGCGCCAGCAGCTACGGACAGGCCTCTGGAAACACCATATATTTT.

The V gene is TRBV2, the J gene TRBJ1-1; D ambiguous. This CDR3 has 11 amino acids. V shed 2 bases and J shed 6 bases, with 4 bases lying between them. CDR1 is SNHLY, CDR2 FYNNEI, per germline. CDR3 amino acids: CASSERAEAFF. The CDR3 coding sequence is TGTGCCAGCAGTGAACGGGCTGAAGCTTTCTTT.

The chain links TRBV4-1 to TRBJ2-1, with TRBD2 matching 13 bases. The CDR3 has 15 residues. The V and J ends lost 4 bases and 8 bases, in that order; junction bases with no gene match: 5. The germline V gene has CDR1 MGHRA and CDR2 YSYEKL. The CDR3 DNA reads TGCGCCAGCAGCCTGGGACTAGCGGGACAGGATGAGCAGTTCTTC. Its protein product is CASSLGLAGQDEQFF.

This clone occurred a few times. The chain is built from TRBV4-1 and TRBJ1-1; D is perhaps TRBD1 (5 bases). Germline CDR1 and CDR2: MGHRA and YSYEKL. This CDR3 is built from 14 residues. Trimming took off 3 bases at V and 1 base at J, with 9 bases between the two ends. CDR3 coding DNA: TGCGCCAGCAGCCACTACACAGGGAACACTGAAGCTTTCTTT. Residues: CASSHYTGNTEAFF.

The J gene is TRBJ2-7, the V gene TRBV13; 7 bases line up with TRBD2. Trimming cost V 5 bases and J 3 bases; bases outside gene matches: 7. Germline values: CDR1 PRHDT, CDR2 FYEKMQ (reference sequence). This CDR3 spans 14 amino acids. This CDR3 reads CASSPSGGSYEQYV. CDR3 nucleotides: TGTGCCAGCAGCCCGAGTGGCGGGAGCTACGAGCAGTACGTC.

The chain carries TRBV6-1 and TRBJ2-7; the D gene is possibly TRBD1 (6 bases). Germline CDR1 MNHNS, CDR2 SASEGT. Trimming removed 2 bases from V and 4 bases from J, with 15 bases in between. CDR3 size: 15 residues. The CDR3 nucleotides are TGTGCCAGCAGTGAATACATAGGGGGTTCGTACGAGCAGTACTTC. This sequence encodes CASSEYIGGSYEQYF.

The chain links TRBV6-4 to TRBJ2-1; TRBD2 aligns across 8 bases. The CDR3 consists of 15 residues. V lost 0 bases, J lost 7 bases, and 5 bases stayed unmatched. Per the germline V gene, CDR1 is MRHNA and CDR2 is SNTAGT. The CDR3 DNA reads as TGTGCCAGCAGTGACTCTGCGGGAGGATCTAATGAGCAGTTCTTC. It encodes CASSDSAGGSNEQFF.

There are a few counts of this clone. V and J are TRBV4-1 and TRBJ1-1; no firm D call. Per germline, CDR1 MGHRA and CDR2 YSYEKL. This CDR3 is 15 amino acids long. The V end lost 4 bases, the J end lost 5 bases, and 17 bases lay between the germline ends. The CDR3 sequence is CASSPPEPRRTEAFF. CDR3 sequence (DNA): TGCGCCAGCAGCCCTCCCGAACCCCGGAGGACTGAAGCTTTCTTT.

The chain has TRBV27 and TRBJ2-1; 12 nucleotides align to TRBD2. CDR3 length: 14 amino acids. Germline V gives CDR1 MNHEY, CDR2 SMNVEV (reference sequence). With 2 bases clipped from V and 15 bases from J, the junction kept 8 bases outside the gene matches. Here the CDR3 reads CASSLGLAGTSRFF. Here the CDR3 DNA reads TGTGCCAGCAGTTTAGGACTAGCGGGAACCTCTCGGTTCTTC.

This clone came up a few times. The chain combines TRBV4-2 with TRBJ1-4, with 9 positions matching TRBD1. V lost 4 bases and J lost 8; bases outside the gene matches: 8. Germline V lookup: CDR1 LGHNA, CDR2 YNFKEQ. The CDR3 sequence is 15 residues long. The DNA of the CDR3 is TGTGCCAGCAGCCCCGAGACAGGGGGTTCGGAAAAACTGTTTTTT. It yields the protein CASSPETGGSEKLFF.

This clone was detected a few times. The chain combines TRBV27 with TRBJ1-1; D gene ambiguous. Looked up from germline, CDR1 is MNHEY and CDR2 is SMNVEV (reference sequence). V lost 3 bases to trimming and J lost 8 bases, with 13 bases between them. The CDR3 has 13 residues. CDR3 protein: CASSFPNGEEAFF. CDR3 sequence (DNA): TGTGCCAGCAGTTTTCCGAACGGAGAAGAAGCTTTCTTT.

The CDR3 nucleotides are TGTGCCAGCAGCTTAGGGACAGGGGGCTCTGGGGCCAACGTCCTGACTTTC. Translating gives CASSLGTGGSGANVLTF. The chain combines TRBV7-6 with TRBJ2-6, with 10 bases lining up with TRBD1. V gave up 1 base and J gave up 0 bases; unmatched junction bases: 0. The CDR3 runs 17 residues. Germline V lookup: CDR1 SGHVS, CDR2 FNYEAQ.

This chain uses TRBV6-5 with TRBJ2-3; weak D call: TRBD1 (6 bases). CDR1 and CDR2 (germline): MNHEY, SVGAGI. The V end lost 0 bases, the J end lost 11 bases, and 15 bases lay between the germline ends. The CDR3 covers 14 residues. The CDR3 sequence is CASSYSTQARGQYF. In DNA form, the CDR3 reads TGTGCCAGCAGTTACTCGACTCAAGCCAGGGGGCAGTATTTT.

This chain uses TRBV4-1 with TRBJ1-6, with 8 bases matching TRBD1. The CDR3 is 13 residues long. After removal of 5 bases from V and 7 bases from J, the junction contained 1 base not matched to a gene. Germline V lookup: CDR1 MGHRA, CDR2 YSYEKL. CDR3 coding DNA: TGCGCCAGCAGCACAGGGGGGAATTCACCCCTCCACTTT. Its protein is CASSTGGNSPLHF.

J is TRBJ2-5 and V is TRBV5-4; weak D call: TRBD2 (7 bases). The CDR3 has 13 amino acids. Trimming removed 3 bases at V and 3 bases at J, with 9 bases between. The germline CDR1 and CDR2 sequences are SGHNT and YYREEE (reference sequence). The CDR3 DNA follows: TGTGCCAGCAGCTGGGGGGGCGAAGAGACCCAGTACTTC. Its translation: CASSWGGEETQYF.

The chain employs TRBV6-6 and TRBJ1-1; D remains ambiguous. V lost 7 bases to trimming and J lost 8 bases, with 11 bases between them. This CDR3 has 11 amino acids. Germline V CDR1 and CDR2: MNHNY, SVGAGI (reference sequence). Here the CDR3 DNA reads TGTGCCAGCATCGAGGGCGTGGAAGCTTTCTTT. Translation gives CASIEGVEAFF.

This clone appeared a single time. The CDR3 nucleotides are TGTGCCAGCTACTTCGAGATGGACAGGGGGAGGTTGGGCGGCTACACCTTC. Translated, it gives CASYFEMDRGRLGGYTF. The chain is built from TRBV28 and TRBJ1-2, with 10 bases lining up with TRBD1. Germline V gives CDR1 MDHEN, CDR2 SYDVKM. The CDR3 is made up of 17 amino acids. Trimming took 8 bases from V and 8 from J; bases not matched to a gene: 20.

The chain links TRBV6-4 to TRBJ2-3; D may be TRBD2 (6 bases). V gave up 3 bases and J gave up 2 bases, with 12 bases separating them. Germline-derived CDR1 and CDR2 are MRHNA and SNTAGT. There are 15 residues in the CDR3. The CDR3: CASSEAGGPTDTQYF. CDR3 nucleotide sequence: TGTGCCAGCAGTGAAGCGGGCGGGCCCACAGATACGCAGTATTTT.

This chain uses TRBV25-1 with TRBJ2-5; 7 nucleotides line up with TRBD1. J lost 5 bases, V lost 3 bases, and 9 bases had no gene match. Looked up from germline, CDR1 is MGHDK and CDR2 is SYGVNS. The CDR3 extends over 15 amino acids. CDR3 protein: CASSDIGTVEETQYF. For the CDR3, the DNA is TGTGCCAGCAGTGATATCGGGACAGTCGAGGAGACCCAGTACTTC.

This chain uses TRBV29-1 with TRBJ1-3; D is possibly TRBD1 (6 bases). The germline V gene has CDR1 SQVTM and CDR2 ANQGSEA. V dropped 0 bases and J dropped 6 bases, with 12 bases sitting between them. CDR3 length equals 14 residues. CDR3 coding DNA: TGCAGCGTTGAAGATGGGGCAGGGGCAAACACCATATATTTT. It is translated as CSVEDGAGANTIYF.